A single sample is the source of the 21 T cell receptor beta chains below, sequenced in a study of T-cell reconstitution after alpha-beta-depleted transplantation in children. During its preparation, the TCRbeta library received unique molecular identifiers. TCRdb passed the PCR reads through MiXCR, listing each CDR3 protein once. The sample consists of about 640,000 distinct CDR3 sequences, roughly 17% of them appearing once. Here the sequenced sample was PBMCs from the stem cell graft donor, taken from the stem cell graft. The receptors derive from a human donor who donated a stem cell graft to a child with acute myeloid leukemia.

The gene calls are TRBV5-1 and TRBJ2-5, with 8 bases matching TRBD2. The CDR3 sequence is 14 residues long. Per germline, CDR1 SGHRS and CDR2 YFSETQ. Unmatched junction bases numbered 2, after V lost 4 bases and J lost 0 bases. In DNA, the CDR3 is TGCGCCAGCAGCACGGGAGGGGACCAAGAGACCCAGTACTTC. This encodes CASSTGGDQETQYF. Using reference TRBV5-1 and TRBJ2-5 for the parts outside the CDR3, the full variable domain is KAGVTQTPRYLIKTRGQQVTLSCSPISGHRSVSWYQQTPGQGLQFLFEYFSETQRNKGNFPGRFSGRQFSNSRSEMNVSTLELGDSALYLCASSTGGDQETQYFGPGTRLLVL.

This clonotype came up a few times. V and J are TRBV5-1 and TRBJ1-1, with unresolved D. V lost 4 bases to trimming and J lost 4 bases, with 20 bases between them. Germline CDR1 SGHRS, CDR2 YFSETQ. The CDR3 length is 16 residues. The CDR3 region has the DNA TGCGCCAGCAGCCCTCCCGCGGCAGGCTGGAGCACTGAAGCTTTCTTT. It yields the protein CASSPPAAGWSTEAFF.

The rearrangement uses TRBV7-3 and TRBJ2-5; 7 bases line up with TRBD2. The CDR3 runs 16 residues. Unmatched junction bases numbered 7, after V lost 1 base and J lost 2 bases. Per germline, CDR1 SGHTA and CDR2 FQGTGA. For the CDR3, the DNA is TGTGCCAGCAGCTTAAGGGGGGGACTGACTCAAGAGACCCAGTACTTC. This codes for CASSLRGGLTQETQYF.

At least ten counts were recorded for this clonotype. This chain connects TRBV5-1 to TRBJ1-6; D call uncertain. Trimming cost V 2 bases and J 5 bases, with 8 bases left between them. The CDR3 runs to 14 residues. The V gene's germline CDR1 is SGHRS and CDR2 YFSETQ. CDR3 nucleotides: TGCGCCAGCAGCTTCGCGACTGATAATTCACCCCTCCACTTT. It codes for CASSFATDNSPLHF.

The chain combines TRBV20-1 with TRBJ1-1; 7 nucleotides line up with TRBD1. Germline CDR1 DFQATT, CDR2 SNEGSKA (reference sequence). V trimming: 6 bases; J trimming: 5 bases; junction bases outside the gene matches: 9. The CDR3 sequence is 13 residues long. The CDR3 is CSAPAGGSTEAFF. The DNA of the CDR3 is TGCAGTGCGCCCGCAGGGGGTTCGACTGAAGCTTTCTTT.

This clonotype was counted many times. Here the CDR3 reads CASSLAGTHQETQYF. The CDR3 DNA reads TGTGCCAGCAGCTTGGCCGGGACACACCAAGAGACCCAGTACTTC. The rearrangement uses TRBV5-6 and TRBJ2-5, with a weak D call TRBD1 (6 bases). The CDR3 extends over 15 amino acids. Germline V gene data show CDR1 as SGHDT and CDR2 as YYEEEE. Trimming removed 0 bases from V and 0 bases from J, with 9 bases in between.

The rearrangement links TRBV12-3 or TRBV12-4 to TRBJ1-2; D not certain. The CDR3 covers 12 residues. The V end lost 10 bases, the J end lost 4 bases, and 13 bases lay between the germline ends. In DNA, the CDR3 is TGTGCCATCAGCCAACAGTCCTATGGCTACACCTTC. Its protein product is CAISQQSYGYTF.

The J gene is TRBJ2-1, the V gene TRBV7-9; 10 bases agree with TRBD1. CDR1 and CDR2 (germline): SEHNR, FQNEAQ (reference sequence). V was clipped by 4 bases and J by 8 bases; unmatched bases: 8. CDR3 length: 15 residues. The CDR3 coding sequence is TGTGCCAGCAGCTCGCGACCCGGACAGGGGGATGAGCAGTTCTTC. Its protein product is CASSSRPGQGDEQFF.

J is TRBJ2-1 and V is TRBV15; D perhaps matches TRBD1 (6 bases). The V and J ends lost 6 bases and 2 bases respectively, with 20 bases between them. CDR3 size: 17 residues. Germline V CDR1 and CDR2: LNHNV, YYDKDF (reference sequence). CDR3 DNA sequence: TGTGCCACCAGGGGGGCCCGTGGTAGGGGAACCTACAATGAGCAGTTCTTC. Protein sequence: CATRGARGRGTYNEQFF.

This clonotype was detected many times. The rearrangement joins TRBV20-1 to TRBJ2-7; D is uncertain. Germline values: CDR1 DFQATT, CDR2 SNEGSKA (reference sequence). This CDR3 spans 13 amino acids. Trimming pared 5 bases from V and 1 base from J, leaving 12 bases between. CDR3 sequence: CSARGWDSYEQYF. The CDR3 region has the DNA TGCAGTGCTCGAGGATGGGATTCCTACGAGCAGTACTTC.

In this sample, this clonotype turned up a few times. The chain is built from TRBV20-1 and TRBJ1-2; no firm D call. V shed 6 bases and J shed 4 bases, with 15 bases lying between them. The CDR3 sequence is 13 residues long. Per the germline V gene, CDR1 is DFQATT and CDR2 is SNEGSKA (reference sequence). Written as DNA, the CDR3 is TGCAGTGCCGGCACTGGGATAATCTATGGCTACACCTTC. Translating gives CSAGTGIIYGYTF.

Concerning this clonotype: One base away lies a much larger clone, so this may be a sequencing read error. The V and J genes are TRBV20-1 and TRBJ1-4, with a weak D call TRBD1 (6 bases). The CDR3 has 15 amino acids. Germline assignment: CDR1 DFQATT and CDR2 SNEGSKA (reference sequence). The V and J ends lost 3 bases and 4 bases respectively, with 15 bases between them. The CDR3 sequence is CSASQRQGYNEKLFF. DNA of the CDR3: TGCAGTGCTAGCCAGCGCCAGGGGTATAATGAAAAACTGTTTTTT.

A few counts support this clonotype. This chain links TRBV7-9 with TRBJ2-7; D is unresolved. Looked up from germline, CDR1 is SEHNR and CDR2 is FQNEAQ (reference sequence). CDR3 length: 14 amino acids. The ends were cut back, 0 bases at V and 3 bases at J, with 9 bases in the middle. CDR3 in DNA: TGTGCCAGCAGCTTAGCATGGCCCGACTACGAGCAGTACTTC. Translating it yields CASSLAWPDYEQYF.

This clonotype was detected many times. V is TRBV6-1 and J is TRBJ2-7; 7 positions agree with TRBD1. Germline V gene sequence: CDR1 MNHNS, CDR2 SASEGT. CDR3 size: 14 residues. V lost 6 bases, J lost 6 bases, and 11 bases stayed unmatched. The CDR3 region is CASSPNRGPSEQYF. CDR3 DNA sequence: TGTGCCAGCAGCCCCAACAGGGGACCTTCCGAGCAGTACTTC.

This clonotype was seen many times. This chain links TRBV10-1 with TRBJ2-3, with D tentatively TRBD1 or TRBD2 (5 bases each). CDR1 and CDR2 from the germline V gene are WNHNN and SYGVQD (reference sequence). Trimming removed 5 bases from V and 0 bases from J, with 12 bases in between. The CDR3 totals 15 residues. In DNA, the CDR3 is TGCGCCAGCAGTCCCGGGACCACAAGCACAGATACGCAGTATTTT. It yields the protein CASSPGTTSTDTQYF.

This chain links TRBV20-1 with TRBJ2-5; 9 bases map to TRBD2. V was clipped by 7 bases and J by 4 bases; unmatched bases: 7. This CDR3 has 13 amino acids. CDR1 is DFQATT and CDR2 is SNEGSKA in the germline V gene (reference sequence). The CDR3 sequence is CSGGGGARETQYF. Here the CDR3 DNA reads TGCAGTGGAGGCGGGGGGGCACGAGAGACCCAGTACTTC.

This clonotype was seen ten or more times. The CDR3 nucleotides are TGTGCCAGCAGCCCCTGGGCCCCGAACACCGGGGAGCTGTTTTTT. The encoded protein is CASSPWAPNTGELFF. The gene calls are TRBV6-1 and TRBJ2-2; D not certain. V was trimmed by 6 bases and J by 0 bases, leaving 11 bases between them. The length of the CDR3 is 15 residues. CDR1 and CDR2 (germline): MNHNS, SASEGT.

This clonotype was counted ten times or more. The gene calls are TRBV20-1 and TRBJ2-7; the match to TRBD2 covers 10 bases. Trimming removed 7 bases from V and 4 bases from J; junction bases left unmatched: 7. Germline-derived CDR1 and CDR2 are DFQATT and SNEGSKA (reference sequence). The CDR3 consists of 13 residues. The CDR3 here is CSVKSGGAYEQYF. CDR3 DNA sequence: TGCAGTGTCAAGAGCGGGGGGGCTTACGAGCAGTACTTC.

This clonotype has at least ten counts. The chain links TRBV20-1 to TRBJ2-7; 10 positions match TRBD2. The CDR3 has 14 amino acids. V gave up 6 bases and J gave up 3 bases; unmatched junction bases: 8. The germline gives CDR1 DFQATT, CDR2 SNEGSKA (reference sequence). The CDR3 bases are TGCAGTGCGCCAGGTACTAGCGGGGACTACGAGCAGTACTTC. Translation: CSAPGTSGDYEQYF.

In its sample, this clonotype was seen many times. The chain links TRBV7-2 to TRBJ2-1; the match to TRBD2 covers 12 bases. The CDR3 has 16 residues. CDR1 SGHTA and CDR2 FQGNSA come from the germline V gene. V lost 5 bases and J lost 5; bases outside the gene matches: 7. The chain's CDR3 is CASSLRGLAGNNEQFF. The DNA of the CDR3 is TGTGCCAGCAGCCTTCGCGGACTAGCGGGGAACAATGAGCAGTTCTTC.

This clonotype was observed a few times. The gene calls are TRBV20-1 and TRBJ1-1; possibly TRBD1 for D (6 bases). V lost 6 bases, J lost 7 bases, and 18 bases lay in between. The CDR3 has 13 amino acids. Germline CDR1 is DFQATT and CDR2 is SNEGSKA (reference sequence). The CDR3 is CSAEIQGGVEAFF. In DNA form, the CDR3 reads TGCAGTGCGGAGATACAGGGCGGAGTTGAAGCTTTCTTT.